Listed below are T cell receptor beta chains from one sample, sequenced in a study of radiotherapy plus CTLA-4 blockade in lung cancer. Assay: immunoSEQ multiplex PCR; the TCRdb copy retains only in-frame clones and omits some. Of some 110,000 clones detected, 78% appear once; the ten largest clones hold over 4%. The material was peripheral blood, obtained from a patient treated with radiotherapy plus ipilimumab. The receptor source for this set is a human donor with non-small cell lung cancer who had a partial response to radiotherapy plus ipilimumab. The CDR3 runs from the conserved cysteine through the conserved F or W. Each record gives: clone size, V gene, J gene, D gene, CDR3 length, CDR3 DNA, CDR3 protein. A D gene is named only where the DNA matches it firmly. Expanded clones are given a class, and other clones once, few, many or no size at all.

-,TRBV28,TRBJ1-1,-,12,TGTGCCAGCCTCAGCGGCTTGCCTGAAGCTTTCTTT,CASLSGLPEAFF
-,TRBV30,TRBJ2-1,TRBD2,14,TGTGCCTGGGGGGGACTAGCGGCGATCAATGAGCAGTTCTTC,CAWGGLAAINEQFF
-,TRBV5-1,TRBJ1-2,-,15,TGCGCCAGCAGCCCCGGACAGTCGACTAACTATGGCTACACCTTC,CASSPGQSTNYGYTF
once,TRBV7-8,TRBJ1-1,TRBD1,16,TGTGCCAGCAGCTACTCCGGGACAGGGGTCCCCACTGAAGCTTTCTTT,CASSYSGTGVPTEAFF
-,TRBV5-1,TRBJ2-3,-,13,TGCGCCAGCAGTCAGGGACACGCAGATACGCAGTATTTT,CASSQGHADTQYF
few,TRBV2,TRBJ2-7,TRBD1,13,TGTGCCAGCAGTCTAGGGACAGCCTACGAGCAGTACTTC,CASSLGTAYEQYF
-,TRBV27,TRBJ1-2,TRBD1,16,TGTGCCAGCAGTTTCCTCCCCCTGACAGGGAATTATGGCTACACCTTC,CASSFLPLTGNYGYTF
-,TRBV10-1,TRBJ2-1,TRBD1,15,TGCGCCAGCAGCGGGACAGGGGTATCCTACAATGAGCAGTTCTTC,CASSGTGVSYNEQFF
-,TRBV30,TRBJ1-5,TRBD1,12,TGTGCCTGGGGACAGGGCAATCAGCCCCAGCATTTT,CAWGQGNQPQHF
-,TRBV7-9,TRBJ2-1,-,12,TGTGCCAGCAGCCACTGGGGGGGCGCGCAGTTCTTC,CASSHWGGAQFF
few,TRBV6-1,TRBJ2-2,-,16,TGTGCCAGCAGTGGGGTTTGGGCCAATCCTACCGGGGAGCTGTTTTTT,CASSGVWANPTGELFF
-,TRBV18,TRBJ2-7,TRBD1,14,TGTGCCAGCTCAACCCGGACAGGGGGGGACGAGCAGTACTTC,CASSTRTGGDEQYF
-,TRBV7-8,TRBJ2-7,TRBD2,15,TGTGCCAGCAGCTTAGATGCGGGGGTCTCCTACGAGCAGTACTTC,CASSLDAGVSYEQYF
-,TRBV5-6,TRBJ2-7,TRBD1,14,TGTGCCAGCAGCTGGGGGACAGGCTCCTACGAGCAGTACTTC,CASSWGTGSYEQYF